This is a list of T cell receptor beta chains from one sample in a study of T cells in Graves' hyperthyroidism and ophthalmopathy. A single record per CDR3 protein comes from TCRdb applying MiXCR to the multiplex PCR reads. The data contain hundreds of thousands of distinct CDR3 sequences, about 14% of them singletons. The sequenced material came from blood. Every receptor here comes from a woman in her 50s with Graves' ophthalmopathy. Each CDR3 is given with its conserved first and last residue. D genes are given only for firm matches. A row's size may be missing; if present it is once, few, many or a size class.

J | size | D | V | CDR3 | DNA
TRBJ2-1 | many | - | TRBV20-1 | CSARDLGVPLRVFDNEQFF | TGCAGTGCTAGAGATTTGGGGGTGCCCCTCCGTGTTTTCGACAATGAGCAGTTCTTC
TRBJ1-1 | many | - | TRBV7-2 | CASSLFLTANTEAFF | TGTGCCAGCAGCTTATTCCTTACAGCGAACACTGAAGCTTTCTTT
TRBJ2-7 | - | - | TRBV6-1 | CASWSSAPYEKYF | TGTGCCAGCTGGTCGAGCGCTCCCTACGAGAAGTACTTC
TRBJ2-3 | few | - | TRBV10-3 | CASGSAGTDTQYF | TGTGCCAGCGGCTCGGCGGGGACAGATACGCAGTATTTT
TRBJ1-2 | - | - | TRBV6-5 | CASSYPLGRGYGYTF | TGTGCCAGCAGTTACCCCCTGGGGCGCGGCTATGGCTACACCTTC
TRBJ1-1 | - | TRBD1 | TRBV4-2 | CASSQYTGGPEAFF | TGTGCCAGCAGCCAATATACAGGGGGCCCTGAAGCTTTCTTT
TRBJ2-3 | many | TRBD1 | TRBV30 | CAWIGQGTDTQYF | TGTGCCTGGATAGGACAGGGAACAGATACGCAGTATTTT
TRBJ2-7 | - | TRBD1 | TRBV28 | CASSAPDRGGEQCF | TGTGCCAGCAGTGCCCCCGACAGGGGTGGCGAGCAGTGCTTC
TRBJ2-3 | many | TRBD2 | TRBV7-2 | CASSLWSLAGTDTQYF | TGTGCCAGCAGCTTATGGTCACTAGCGGGAACAGATACGCAGTATTTT
TRBJ1-1 | - | - | TRBV5-1 | CASSFDRQNTEAFF | TGCGCCAGCAGCTTTGACAGGCAGAACACTGAAGCTTTCTTT
TRBJ1-2 | many | - | TRBV2 | CASSVPLPHGYTF | TGTGCCAGCAGCGTACCTCTTCCTCATGGCTACACCTTC
TRBJ2-7 | many | - | TRBV13 | CASRGSASYEQYF | TGTGCCAGCCGGGGATCGGCCTCCTACGAGCAGTACTTC
TRBJ2-7 | few | TRBD2 | TRBV5-5 | CASSLAGSGRGSSYEQYF | TGTGCCAGCAGCTTGGCCGGGAGCGGGAGAGGAAGTTCCTACGAGCAGTACTTC
TRBJ2-2 | few | - | TRBV6-1 | CASSVLAGELFF | TGTGCCAGCAGTGTTCTTGCCGGGGAGCTGTTTTTT
TRBJ2-2 | many | - | TRBV28 | CASSLAGQVNTGELFF | TGTGCCAGCAGTTTAGCGGGACAAGTAAACACCGGGGAGCTGTTTTTT
TRBJ2-7 | - | - | TRBV27 | CASSLVPRAHEQYF | TGTGCCAGCAGTTTGGTTCCCCGCGCCCACGAGCAGTACTTC
TRBJ2-3 | many | TRBD2 | TRBV6-2/TRBV6-3 | CASSPHDSGRAPDTQYF | TGTGCCAGCAGCCCTCATGACAGCGGGAGGGCCCCAGATACGCAGTATTTT
TRBJ2-7 | many | - | TRBV4-3 | CASSQEWAQRSYEQYF | TGCGCCAGCAGCCAAGAATGGGCGCAGAGGTCCTACGAGCAGTACTTC
TRBJ1-4 | many | TRBD1 | TRBV30 | CAWSPGTVYFGKLFF | TGTGCCTGGAGCCCCGGGACAGTTTATTTTGGAAAACTGTTTTTT
TRBJ1-2 | - | - | TRBV28 | CASTNRFYGYTF | TGTGCCAGCACCAACCGCTTCTATGGCTACACCTTC
TRBJ2-7 | many | - | TRBV2 | CASDRQENYEQYF | TGTGCCAGCGACAGACAGGAGAACTACGAGCAGTACTTC
TRBJ2-6 | many | - | TRBV2 | CASRQSSGANVLTF | TGTGCCAGCAGGCAGTCCTCTGGGGCCAACGTCCTGACTTTC
TRBJ2-7 | many | TRBD1 | TRBV20-1 | CSARAGTGGFEQYF | TGCAGTGCTAGAGCCGGGACAGGGGGCTTCGAGCAGTACTTC
TRBJ2-2 | few | TRBD2 | TRBV27 | CASSNRLAGNTGELFF | TGTGCCAGCAGTAACCGACTAGCGGGGAACACCGGGGAGCTGTTTTTT
TRBJ2-1 | many | TRBD2 | TRBV7-3 | CASSQGLAELNEQFF | TGTGCCAGCAGCCAGGGACTAGCGGAGCTCAATGAGCAGTTCTTC
TRBJ2-5 | many | TRBD2 | TRBV7-2 | CASSAQGLAGALPETQYF | TGTGCCAGCAGCGCCCAGGGACTAGCGGGAGCACTCCCAGAGACCCAGTACTTC
TRBJ2-7 | - | TRBD2 | TRBV20-1 | CSARAGLAGNYEQYF | TGCAGTGCTAGGGCCGGACTAGCGGGTAACTACGAGCAGTACTTC
TRBJ2-5 | - | TRBD2 | TRBV6-2/TRBV6-3 | CASSAPGRAEETQYF | TGTGCCAGCAGTGCGCCCGGGAGGGCGGAAGAGACCCAGTACTTC
TRBJ1-1 | many | - | TRBV6-1 | CASSETVWNTEAFF | TGTGCCAGCAGTGAGACAGTCTGGAACACTGAAGCTTTCTTT
TRBJ2-7 | few | TRBD1 | TRBV29-1 | CSVGWGQNSYEQYF | TGCAGCGTTGGTTGGGGACAGAACTCCTACGAGCAGTACTTC
TRBJ2-1 | - | TRBD1 | TRBV5-6 | CASSSRDRGLYEQFF | TGTGCCAGCAGCTCCCGGGACAGGGGGTTGTATGAGCAGTTCTTC
TRBJ1-4 | few | TRBD1 | TRBV20-1 | CSARERGQGGSYEKLFF | TGCAGTGCTAGAGAAAGGGGGCAGGGGGGTAGTTATGAAAAACTGTTTTTT
TRBJ1-1 | many | TRBD1 | TRBV6-1 | CASRRTGRYTEAFF | TGTGCCAGCAGGAGGACAGGGAGGTACACTGAAGCTTTCTTT
TRBJ2-1 | many | - | TRBV5-1 | CASSWGASSNEQFF | TGCGCCAGCAGCTGGGGGGCTAGCAGCAATGAGCAGTTCTTC
TRBJ2-5 | many | TRBD2 | TRBV18 | CASSLVAGEETQYF | TGTGCCAGCTCACTCGTAGCGGGAGAAGAGACCCAGTACTTC
TRBJ2-2 | many | TRBD1 | TRBV7-3 | CASSFDRGAGELFF | TGTGCCAGCAGCTTCGACAGGGGTGCCGGGGAGCTGTTTTTT
TRBJ1-5 | few | - | TRBV28 | CASSLTVYQPQHF | TGTGCCAGCAGTTTAACGGTTTATCAGCCCCAGCATTTT